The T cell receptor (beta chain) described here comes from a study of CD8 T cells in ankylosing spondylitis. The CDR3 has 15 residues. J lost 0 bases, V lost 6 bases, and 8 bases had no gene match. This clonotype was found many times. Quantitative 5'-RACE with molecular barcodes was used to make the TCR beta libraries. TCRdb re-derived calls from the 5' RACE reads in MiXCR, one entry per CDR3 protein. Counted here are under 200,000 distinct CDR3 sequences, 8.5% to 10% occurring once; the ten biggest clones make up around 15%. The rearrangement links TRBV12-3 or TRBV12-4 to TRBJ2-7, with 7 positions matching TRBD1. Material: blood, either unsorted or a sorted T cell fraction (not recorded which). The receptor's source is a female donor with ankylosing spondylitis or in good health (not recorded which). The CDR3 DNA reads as TGTGCCAGCAGACCCGGGACAGCCAGCTCCTACGAGCAGTACTTC. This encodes CASRPGTASSYEQYF.